Here is one T cell receptor beta chain with its context. Its specific antigen is unknown. Base qualities are not provided; no much larger clone lies one nucleotide away. Collaborating institutions collected whole blood in K2EDTA tubes following their own protocols. For TCRbeta analysis, collaborators shipped samples in one of three forms: frozen whole blood, isolated PBMCs, or DNA extracted from either of those sample types. CDR1 is given as MDHEN and CDR2 as SYDVKM, both from the germline V gene. The CDR3 contains 15 residues, cysteine and phenylalanine counted. CDR3 DNA is the only sequence kept; it has 45 bases, read in frame from the first base. Germline trimming: 5 bases from V, 6 bases from J; junction bases outside gene matches: 6. These data are taken from a study of blood T cell repertoires in COVID-19 (dated by TCRdb to 2020 to 2021). Concerning the study at large: Collaborator samples came from the United States, Italy and Spain and covered acute and convalescent phases of COVID-19. Where available, HLA class I and class II types were obtained from metadata supplied by the sample provider rather than from assay-based typing. Subjects who had been exposed to COVID-19, were actively infected with it, or had recovered from it provided the deeply sampled blood TCRbeta repertoires that made up the dataset. A freely available public database, intended as a resource for researchers studying the immune response to SARS-CoV-2, is where the repertoires were released. Samples were obtained from the ongoing ImmuneRACE study (first 160 participants) and from over 1,000 subjects provided by 6 global collaborators. Nearly every sample came with metadata listing a de-identified subject ID, COVID-19 status, age in years and sex. The prospective study material was composed of cDNA or gDNA derived from T cells, B-cell-depleted T cells, or PBMCs.

Results the study describes overall, beyond this receptor: Clinical and demographic metadata were provided uncurated, with the amount varying by source and participant.

The immunoSEQ Assay, a bias-controlled multiplex PCR, was used to amplify TCRbeta CDR3 regions from genomic DNA. The paper's data handling went like this. The number of nucleated cells in each sample was estimated from the amplification of reference gene primers within the assay. Sequence reads were collapsed and filtered to measure the absolute abundance of every unique TCRbeta CDR3 rearrangement. Productive Simpson clonality was computed per sample as the square root of Simpson's diversity index over productive rearrangements. TCRdb obtained this table from immuneACCESS and retained in-frame rearrangements with V and J assigned. These tables miss some clones; where compared with another copy, unresolved V genes account for less than half of the shortfall, and the remainder is unexplained. Clone size and the V and J calls come from that table; the DNA yielded D and trimming. Here the sample has roughly 160,000 clones; around 83% occur a single time. Over 0.85% of the sample is held by the ten biggest clonotypes.

The sequence is built from TRBV28 and TRBJ2-1, with 11 middle bases fitting TRBD1. The receptor was isolated from a man younger than 30 with acute or convalescent COVID-19. The sequencing sample was made of peripheral blood. This receptor carries the CDR3 CASSVPGTGGNEQFF. The DNA sequence is TGTGCCAGCAGTGTACCCGGGACAGGGGGCAATGAGCAGTTCTTC.